This T cell receptor beta chain was obtained from a study of control samples from healthy donors and cancer patients. Sequencing used immunoSEQ multiplex PCR; TCRdb keeps in-frame clones, though not all of them. The table records 150,000 to 200,000 clones, around 90% of them present only once. This clone appeared a single time. The specimen was blood. The sequence was obtained from a man aged 25 to 40 in good health.

The DNA of the CDR3 is TGTGCCAGCAGTTTAGGATGGGCGGGAGGTCTGCACGAGCAGTACTTC. Its protein product is CASSLGWAGGLHEQYF. The chain employs TRBV27 and TRBJ2-7; TRBD2 aligns across 8 bases. The CDR3 consists of 16 residues. V dropped 2 bases and J dropped 5; count of bases not matched to a gene: 11. Germline V gene data show CDR1 as MNHEY and CDR2 as SMNVEV (reference sequence).